The TCR beta chain described here comes from a study of T cell repertoires in cytomegalovirus infection. Study-wide background: CMV infection and matching HLA type were both indicated by public TCR beta signatures. The study's findings and limits: CMV carriers having the relevant HLA were flagged by cumulative public TCR beta family frequency. Dominating the ex vivo response were TCR beta clonotypes that were CMV-specific and HLA-C-restricted.

The germline gives CDR1 SGHDN, CDR2 FVKESK. Trimming took 3 bases from V and 3 from J, leaving 14 bases between them. The CDR3 totals 15 residues. This clonotype occurred many times. What it binds is unknown. TCRdb fed the reads into MiXCR, producing one record per CDR3 protein. This table holds nearly 650,000 distinct CDR3 sequences, 20% to 25% found once. The receptor was isolated from a human donor in good health (CMV status not recorded). Some clones in this sample may be carry-over from other donors' samples. This sequence joins TRBV14 and TRBJ1-1; D is perhaps TRBD1 (6 bases). Sequences were obtained from CD8+ T cells from PBMCs. This CDR3 is CASSHWDNRDTEAFF. In DNA, the CDR3 is TGTGCCAGCAGCCACTGGGACAATCGGGACACTGAAGCTTTCTTT.